This TCR beta chain was retrieved from a study of shared clonotypes between healthy human individuals. Points from the study as a whole: Incomplete sequencing of sorted subsets was indicated by rarefaction despite large depth. Clonotypes that were shared across four donors made up around 4.6% of naive CD4 clonotypes.

All donors qualified as healthy HIV-negative adults and had experienced no recent acute infections or vaccinations. Naive CD4+ cells were CD45RA-selected; the remaining cells were memory. Concerning this clone: Its antigen is still unknown. Other nucleotide sequences in the sample specify the same CDR3.

TCRdb's table, derived via immunoSEQ multiplex PCR, lists solely in-frame clones and lacks some. The sample records 2 million or so clones, over 85% being singletons. The ends were cut back, 0 bases at V and 8 bases at J, with 8 bases in the middle. The germline V gene encodes CDR1 SGHRS and CDR2 YFSETQ. The CDR3 runs to 12 residues. This clonotype was sampled from a man aged 18 to 30 in good health. The sample consisted of naive CD4+ T cells sorted from blood. The subset is: CD45RA+ positively selected. The chain employs TRBV5-1 and TRBJ1-1; D might be TRBD1 (6 bases). CDR3 amino acids: CASSLVGGEAFF. Written as DNA, the CDR3 is TGCGCCAGCAGCTTGGTGGGGGGCGAAGCTTTCTTT.